The rows below give T cell receptor beta chains drawn from one sample of a study of T cell repertoires in cytomegalovirus infection. A single record per CDR3 protein comes from TCRdb applying MiXCR to the reads. The sample lists about 51,000 distinct CDR3 sequences; more than 15% were seen once. These receptors are not linked to any known antigen. Sample: CD8+ T cells from cultured PBMCs, taken from culture after CMV antigen stimulation. All receptors come from a human donor in good health (CMV status not recorded). Some clones in this sample may be carry-over from other donors' samples. The CDR3 runs from the conserved cysteine through the conserved F or W. D genes are given only for firm matches. Expanded clones are given a class, and other clones once, few, many or no size at all.

abundance,j_gene,v_gene,d_gene,CDR3aa,CDR3nt
-,TRBJ2-1,TRBV7-2,-,CASSFVGNEQFF,TGTGCCAGCAGCTTCGTCGGGAATGAGCAGTTCTTC
few,TRBJ2-1,TRBV7-3,TRBD2,CASSLVASGRAAEQFF,TGTGCCAGCAGCTTAGTTGCCAGCGGGAGGGCCGCTGAGCAGTTCTTC
-,TRBJ2-4,TRBV27,TRBD2,CASSPREREAKNIQYF,TGTGCCAGCAGTCCCCGAGAGCGGGAAGCCAAAAACATTCAGTACTTC
-,TRBJ2-3,TRBV7-6,-,CASSSIATSTDTQYF,TGTGCCAGCAGCTCGATAGCGACTAGCACAGATACGCAGTATTTT
-,TRBJ2-3,TRBV9,TRBD2,CASSAAGGRSTDTQYF,TGTGCCAGCAGCGCTGCGGGGGGGCGCAGCACAGATACGCAGTATTTT
-,TRBJ2-3,TRBV7-9,TRBD2,CASSFPLGLAETDTQYF,TGTGCCAGCAGCTTCCCCCTGGGACTAGCGGAAACAGATACGCAGTATTTT
-,TRBJ1-6,TRBV7-3,TRBD1,CASSLTGAGTGDSPLHF,TGTGCCAGCAGCTTAACGGGGGCCGGGACAGGGGATTCACCCCTCCACTTT
-,TRBJ1-1,TRBV7-8,-,CASTAGRGAGLTEAFF,TGTGCCAGCACCGCTGGGAGGGGCGCCGGGCTTACTGAAGCTTTCTTT
few,TRBJ1-2,TRBV12-3/TRBV12-4,TRBD1,CASSPDRVPGYTF,TGTGCCAGCAGCCCGGACAGGGTTCCTGGCTACACCTTC
few,TRBJ2-1,TRBV7-9,TRBD2,CASSPQRGGGNEQFF,TGTGCCAGCAGCCCACAGCGGGGGGGCGGAAATGAGCAGTTCTTC
few,TRBJ2-3,TRBV7-8,-,CASSHNGQVASTDTQYF,TGTGCCAGCAGCCATAACGGACAAGTCGCTAGCACAGATACGCAGTATTTT
few,TRBJ2-3,TRBV7-2,-,CASSLFGREPDTQYF,TGTGCCAGCAGCTTATTCGGTCGGGAGCCAGATACGCAGTATTTT
-,TRBJ2-5,TRBV6-2/TRBV6-3,TRBD2,CASRSGTSGQETQYF,TGTGCCAGCAGATCCGGGACTAGCGGACAAGAGACCCAGTACTTC
few,TRBJ2-5,TRBV7-8,-,CASSSPRSEGVLETQYF,TGTGCCAGCAGCTCCCCCCGTTCAGAGGGGGTATTGGAGACCCAGTACTTC
-,TRBJ2-7,TRBV28,TRBD2,CASTAGVGYEQYF,TGTGCCAGCACAGCGGGAGTTGGCTACGAGCAGTACTTC
-,TRBJ2-2,TRBV7-9,TRBD1,CASSNGQGIGTGELFF,TGTGCCAGCAGCAACGGACAGGGGATTGGAACCGGGGAGCTGTTTTTT
-,TRBJ2-2,TRBV28,-,CASSLTAPNTGELFF,TGTGCCAGCAGTCTGACAGCACCGAACACCGGGGAGCTGTTTTTT
-,TRBJ1-2,TRBV28,TRBD1,CASSLLIPGQGGGYTF,TGTGCCAGCAGTTTACTGATCCCGGGACAGGGGGGAGGCTACACCTTC
few,TRBJ2-3,TRBV7-8,TRBD2,CASSLDGESGGPLGTQYF,TGTGCCAGCAGCTTAGACGGAGAAAGCGGGGGCCCCCTTGGGACGCAGTATTTT
many,TRBJ2-1,TRBV7-2,-,CASSFWVEPPLDEQFF,TGTGCCAGCAGCTTTTGGGTGGAGCCCCCCTTGGATGAGCAGTTCTTC
few,TRBJ1-5,TRBV16,-,CASSQSPLNQPQHF,TGTGCCAGCAGCCAATCTCCTCTCAATCAGCCCCAGCATTTT
-,TRBJ1-1,TRBV6-5,-,CASALGMNTEAFF,TGTGCCAGCGCCTTGGGGATGAACACTGAAGCTTTCTTT
-,TRBJ1-5,TRBV7-2,-,CASSSLGGGSNQPQHF,TGTGCCAGCAGCTCCCTGGGTGGAGGTAGCAATCAGCCCCAGCATTTT
few,TRBJ1-1,TRBV11-2,-,CASSLVAEGNTEAFF,TGTGCCAGCAGCTTAGTAGCCGAGGGGAACACTGAAGCTTTCTTT
few,TRBJ1-2,TRBV7-9,TRBD1,CASSSSTGTFYGYTF,TGTGCCAGCAGCTCTTCGACAGGGACTTTTTATGGCTACACCTTC
few,TRBJ2-1,TRBV7-3,-,CASSPRGIAGGYNEQFF,TGTGCCAGCAGCCCTAGGGGGATAGCGGGTGGATACAATGAGCAGTTCTTC
-,TRBJ2-1,TRBV28,-,CASSSSTTKRFKQFF,TGTGCCAGCAGTTCCTCTACTACCAAGCGTTTTAAGCAGTTCTTC
-,TRBJ1-2,TRBV7-2,TRBD1,CAGLGAGQGAGYTF,TGTGCCGGATTAGGGGCAGGGCAGGGGGCTGGCTACACCTTC
-,TRBJ2-3,TRBV7-8,TRBD2,CASSLPYLPKRDLITDTQYF,TGTGCCAGCAGCTTACCCTACTTACCCAAGCGGGACCTAATCACAGATACGCAGTATTTT
-,TRBJ2-3,TRBV4-1,TRBD1,CASSLRQGGTQDTQYF,TGCGCCAGCAGCCTTCGACAGGGGGGGACCCAAGATACGCAGTATTTT
-,TRBJ2-7,TRBV7-6,-,CASSLEREQYF,TGTGCCAGCAGCTTAGAGCGGGAGCAGTACTTC
-,TRBJ1-5,TRBV20-1,-,CSDEGGGQGTKPQHF,TGCAGTGACGAGGGGGGTGGGCAGGGTACAAAACCCCAGCATTTT
many,TRBJ2-1,TRBV7-6,-,CASSLALGLYNEQFF,TGTGCCAGCAGCTTAGCCCTGGGACTCTACAATGAGCAGTTCTTC
many,TRBJ2-2,TRBV7-2,TRBD1,CASSPSGQGATGELFF,TGTGCCAGCAGCCCTTCGGGACAGGGGGCAACCGGGGAGCTGTTTTTT
-,TRBJ2-7,TRBV30,-,CAWTLTTVDEQYF,TGTGCCTGGACTCTTACCACGGTCGACGAGCAGTACTTC
-,TRBJ2-5,TRBV4-1,TRBD2,CASSQRVAGDQETQYF,TGCGCCAGCAGCCAACGGGTAGCGGGAGACCAAGAGACCCAGTACTTC
-,TRBJ2-5,TRBV5-6,TRBD1,CASSLGGQGPGETQYF,TGTGCCAGCAGCTTGGGGGGACAGGGCCCGGGAGAGACCCAGTACTTC
-,TRBJ2-7,TRBV10-3,TRBD2,CAISDSGSSTYEQYF,TGTGCCATCAGTGATAGCGGGAGTTCCACCTACGAGCAGTACTTC
few,TRBJ2-7,TRBV29-1,-,CSVEASGYEQYF,TGCAGCGTTGAAGCGAGCGGTTACGAGCAGTACTTC